The 11 T cell receptor beta chains below all came from one sample that was sequenced in a study of identical twins. Via MiXCR, TCRdb re-called the 5' RACE reads, giving one row per CDR3 protein. Among 700,000 or so distinct CDR3 sequences listed, 21% were seen once. The data were also submitted as part of a second study, on T cells expressing NK-cell markers.

The sample taken for sequencing was PBMCs. These receptors originate from a woman between 18 and 29 years old in good health.

This clonotype was recorded at least ten times. The chain carries TRBV10-3 and TRBJ2-1, with 14 positions matching TRBD2. V was pared by 7 bases and J by 9 bases, with 5 bases of the junction left unmatched. Germline CDR1 and CDR2: ENHRY and SYGVKD. The CDR3 has 14 amino acids. The CDR3 protein is CAIKGLAGVGEQFF. As DNA, the CDR3 is TGTGCCATCAAGGGACTAGCGGGAGTGGGTGAGCAGTTCTTC.

This clonotype was picked up many times. The chain joins TRBV29-1 to TRBJ2-1; a possible D gene is TRBD2 (5 bases). CDR1 and CDR2 from the germline V gene are SQVTM and ANQGSEA. V lost 2 bases to trimming and J lost 8 bases, with 13 bases between them. CDR3 length equals 13 residues. The CDR3 protein is CSVERGQQDEQFF. Written as DNA, the CDR3 is TGCAGCGTTGAAAGAGGGCAGCAAGATGAGCAGTTCTTC.

V gene TRBV20-1 combines with J gene TRBJ1-5, with D hard to call. CDR1 is DFQATT and CDR2 is SNEGSKA in the germline V gene (reference sequence). The V and J ends lost 1 base and 2 bases respectively, with 9 bases between them. CDR3 length equals 14 residues. CDR3 nucleotides: TGCAGTGCTAGAGCCGGCGGACGCAATCAGCCCCAGCATTTT. Its translation: CSARAGGRNQPQHF.

The table lists this clonotype with a few counts. V usage is TRBV7-9 and J usage is TRBJ1-1; D remains unclear. The CDR3 contains 12 residues. V dropped 6 bases and J dropped 5 bases, with 10 bases sitting between them. CDR1 SEHNR and CDR2 FQNEAQ come from the germline V gene (reference sequence). CDR3 nucleotide sequence: TGTGCCAGCAGTTACCCGGTGACTGAAGCTTTCTTT. Its translation: CASSYPVTEAFF.

There are a few counts of this clonotype. This chain uses TRBV20-1 with TRBJ2-7; TRBD2 agrees at 11 bases. Germline CDR1 reads DFQATT; CDR2 reads SNEGSKA (reference sequence). V trimming: 2 bases; J trimming: 5 bases; junction bases outside the gene matches: 5. The CDR3 is 14 residues long. CDR3 in amino acids: CSARQLAGANEQYF. Written as DNA, the CDR3 is TGCAGTGCTAGACAACTAGCGGGAGCGAACGAGCAGTACTTC.

In regard to this clonotype: This may stem from a read error, because a much larger clone lies one nucleotide away. Lacking the conserved final phenylalanine or tryptophan, this CDR3 likely reflects a read error. The chain has TRBV6-2 or TRBV6-3 and TRBJ1-1; weak D call: TRBD1 (5 bases). CDR1 MNHEY and CDR2 SVGEGT come from the germline V gene. Trimming took off 2 bases at V and 1 base at J, with 14 bases between the two ends. This CDR3 spans 16 amino acids. CDR3 nucleotide sequence: TGTGCCAGCAGTTACCCCGAGAGGGGCGCGAACACTGAAGCTTTCATT. Protein sequence: CASSYPERGANTEAFI.

This clonotype has just a few counts. V and J are TRBV30 and TRBJ2-3, with a tentative D call TRBD2 (6 bases). V shed 2 bases and J shed 1 base, with 10 bases lying between them. Germline CDR1 is GTSNPN and CDR2 is SVGIG (reference sequence). The CDR3 sequence is 14 residues long. The DNA of the CDR3 is TGTGCCTGGAGTAGGGCTAGCGGCACAGATACGCAGTATTTT. This encodes CAWSRASGTDTQYF.

This clonotype was seen a few times. The chain joins TRBV5-1 to TRBJ2-7; possibly TRBD1 for D (5 bases). V shed 0 bases and J shed 0 bases, with 10 bases lying between them. The CDR3 spans 15 residues. Germline CDR1 reads SGHRS; CDR2 reads YFSETQ. The CDR3 region is CASSLVHRISYEQYF. The DNA of the CDR3 is TGCGCCAGCAGCTTGGTCCACAGGATCTCCTACGAGCAGTACTTC.

The chain joins TRBV27 to TRBJ2-7; D remains ambiguous. CDR1 MNHEY and CDR2 SMNVEV come from the germline V gene (reference sequence). This CDR3 region has 14 residues. The germline V and J ends were trimmed by 3 bases and 0 bases, with 9 bases remaining between them. In DNA, the CDR3 is TGTGCCAGCAGTTTGTGGCAAGACTCCTACGAGCAGTACTTC. Amino acid sequence: CASSLWQDSYEQYF.

Only a few counts were recorded for this clonotype. The CDR3 is CASSPDEAEQYF. The DNA for the CDR3 is TGTGCCAGCTCACCGGACGAAGCCGAGCAGTACTTC. The chain uses TRBV18 and TRBJ2-7; D gene uncertain. Per the germline V gene, CDR1 is KGHSH and CDR2 is LQKENI. The length of the CDR3 is 12 residues. Trimming removed 3 bases at V and 6 bases at J, with 9 bases between.

The chain combines TRBV19 with TRBJ1-1, with D unclear. Trimming left V 1 base short and J 1 base short, with 7 bases between. Germline CDR1 reads LNHDA; CDR2 reads SQIVND (reference sequence). The length of the CDR3 is 14 residues. The CDR3 coding sequence is TGTGCCAGTAGTATAGTGGGAACGAACACTGAAGCTTTCTTT. As protein: CASSIVGTNTEAFF.